Listed below are T cell receptor beta chains from one sample, sequenced in a study of cytomegalovirus exposure and HLA in healthy donors. Using immunoSEQ multiplex PCR, the repertoire was profiled, and TCRdb retains in-frame clones only, with some absent. The sample consists of about 110,000 clones, around 78% of them appearing once. Source material: PBMCs. All receptors come from a man between 25 and 39 years old in good health and CMV-seronegative. Each CDR3 is given without its conserved first and last residue. D genes are given only for firm matches.

D,V,J,CDR3
TRBD1,TRBV16,TRBJ2-4,ASSQYQGAAKNIQY
TRBD1,TRBV12-5,TRBJ1-2,ASGLVRRDRGPSNYGYT
TRBD2,TRBV5-1,TRBJ2-5,ASSSGLAGELPQETQY
.,TRBV27,TRBJ2-7,ASSPEWVENRYEQY
.,TRBV7-8,TRBJ2-1,ASSLNGGLSF
.,TRBV7-9,TRBJ1-5,ASSFGQRAQH
.,TRBV7-7,TRBJ2-2,ASSHTLSGANTGELF
TRBD1,TRBV27,TRBJ2-7,ASSLESGGSYEQY
TRBD1,TRBV2,.,ASRRTGSYEQY
TRBD2,TRBV11-2,TRBJ2-4,ASSFSGENIQY
.,TRBV6-6,TRBJ1-1,ASTPGWDTEAF
TRBD1,TRBV5-1,TRBJ2-7,ASSADTGTAFTYEQY